These 17 T cell receptor beta chains were sequenced from one sample in a study of T cell responses to AZD1222 COVID-19 vaccine. This table comes from immunoSEQ multiplex PCR, and its TCRdb copy is limited to in-frame clones, with some not included. The table has 84,000 or so clones, around 90% seen once; the top ten hold 2% to 2.5%. The material sequenced was peripheral blood, taken on day 0 of AZD1222 vaccination. Receptors were obtained from an adult in good health.

The rearrangement links TRBV9 to TRBJ1-2; 8 bases fit TRBD1. The CDR3 has 14 residues. Germline loops: CDR1 SGDLS, CDR2 YYNGEE. V shed 3 bases, J shed 5 bases, and the junction held 6 bases outside the gene matches. CDR3 DNA: TGTGCCAGCAGCGCAGCGACAGGGGAATATGGCTACACCTTC. This codes for CASSAATGEYGYTF.

The V call is TRBV6-2 or TRBV6-3, the J call TRBJ2-5; a possible D gene is TRBD2 (5 bases). This CDR3 comprises 14 residues. V was cut by 5 bases and J by 5 bases, with 15 bases left in between. Germline CDR1 reads MNHEY; CDR2 reads SVGEGT. As DNA, the CDR3 is TGTGCCAGCAGTGGACTCCTAGGAAAGGAGACCCAGTACTTC. It translates to CASSGLLGKETQYF.

The chain has TRBV6-1 and TRBJ1-1; D is unclear. Germline lookup yields CDR1 MNHNS and CDR2 SASEGT. The CDR3 contains 14 residues. Trimming cost V 2 bases and J 1 base, with 8 bases left between them. The CDR3 nucleotides read TGTGCCAGCAGTGAATATGGAGGGAACACTGAAGCTTTCTTT. The encoded protein is CASSEYGGNTEAFF.

The V and J genes are TRBV19 and TRBJ1-5; D is ambiguous. The CDR3 is 14 residues long. Germline lookup yields CDR1 LNHDA and CDR2 SQIVND (reference sequence). The V gene lost 3 bases and the J gene lost 0 bases, with 6 bases spanning the gap. The CDR3: CASSIPNSNQPQHF. The CDR3, as DNA: TGTGCCAGTAGTATCCCGAATAGCAATCAGCCCCAGCATTTT.

This sequence joins TRBV29-1 and TRBJ1-2; 9 bases match TRBD1. Germline V lookup: CDR1 SQVTM, CDR2 ANQGSEA. V lost 8 bases to trimming and J lost 8 bases; unmatched junction nucleotides: 9. The CDR3 loop spans 12 amino acids. CDR3 coding DNA: TGCAGCACCGGACAGGGGAAGATGGGCTACACCTTC. This encodes CSTGQGKMGYTF.

The rearrangement joins TRBV5-1 to TRBJ2-2; D remains ambiguous. The CDR3 consists of 16 residues. From germline, CDR1 is SGHRS and CDR2 YFSETQ. The ends were cut back, 0 bases at V and 0 bases at J, with 9 bases in the middle. CDR3 sequence reads: CASSLDGQPNTGELFF. CDR3 nucleotide sequence: TGCGCCAGCAGCTTGGACGGTCAGCCGAACACCGGGGAGCTGTTTTTT.

This sequence joins TRBV6-2 or TRBV6-3 and TRBJ1-4; no definite D call. The CDR3 consists of 15 residues. Trimming stripped 0 bases from V and 8 bases from J, with 13 bases between. In germline, CDR1 is MNHEY, CDR2 SVGEGT. CDR3 DNA: TGTGCCAGCAGTTACTCCGGGCGCGGGGAAGAAAAACTGTTTTTT. This gives the protein CASSYSGRGEEKLFF.

The chain links TRBV19 to TRBJ2-1; D remains unclear. This CDR3 has 14 residues. Germline V gene lookup returns CDR1 LNHDA and CDR2 SQIVND (reference sequence). Trimming took off 2 bases at V and 7 bases at J, with 12 bases between the two ends. This CDR3 reads CASSITTLGNEQFF. CDR3 DNA sequence: TGTGCCAGTAGTATAACCACCCTGGGGAATGAGCAGTTCTTC.

The J gene is TRBJ1-4, the V gene TRBV27; TRBD1 is a possible D gene (6 bases). Per the germline V gene, CDR1 is MNHEY and CDR2 is SMNVEV (reference sequence). V lost 1 base and J 2 bases, leaving 11 bases between the germline ends. The length of the CDR3 is 16 residues. The CDR3 DNA reads TGTGCCAGCAGTTTATATACAGGGCGGACTAATGAAAAACTGTTTTTT. Its translation is CASSLYTGRTNEKLFF. Supplemented by reference TRBV27 and TRBJ1-4, the full variable domain reads EAQVTQNPRYLITVTGKKLTVTCSQNMNHEYMSWYRQDPGLGLRQIYYSMNVEVTDKGDVPEGYKVSRKEKRNFPLILESPSPNQTSLYFCASSLYTGRTNEKLFFGSGTQLSVL.

The CDR3 here is CASSFEYGEDTQYF. CDR3 DNA: TGTGCCAGCAGCTTCGAGTACGGGGAAGATACGCAGTATTTT. J is TRBJ2-3 and V is TRBV11-3, with D tentatively TRBD2 (5 bases). V was clipped by 3 bases and J by 5 bases, with 12 bases between them. Germline V gives CDR1 SGHNT, CDR2 YENEEA. The CDR3 spans 14 residues.

The chain joins TRBV10-2 to TRBJ1-3; D is possibly TRBD1 (6 bases). Germline CDR1 and CDR2: WSHSY and SAAADI. The CDR3 covers 13 residues. V gave up 7 bases and J gave up 2 bases, with 9 bases separating them. The DNA of the CDR3 is TGCGCCAGCACCAGGGGCGCTGGAAACACCATATATTTT. Encoded protein: CASTRGAGNTIYF.

The rearrangement uses TRBV4-1 and TRBJ2-7; D perhaps matches TRBD2 (6 bases). This CDR3 contains 16 residues. Germline V CDR1 and CDR2: MGHRA, YSYEKL. The V gene lost 1 base and the J gene lost 2 bases, with 15 bases spanning the gap. The CDR3 region has the DNA TGCGCCAGCAGCCAAGGTACGCGGGACTTAGCCTACGAGCAGTACTTC. Protein: CASSQGTRDLAYEQYF.

The chain recombines TRBV7-2 with TRBJ2-3; the match to TRBD2 covers 7 bases. With V trimmed by 5 bases and J by 4 bases, 9 bases remained unmatched. Germline V gene data show CDR1 as SGHTA and CDR2 as FQGNSA. The CDR3 has 15 residues. The CDR3 here is CASSAGTTDADTQYF. The CDR3 DNA reads TGTGCCAGCAGCGCCGGGACTACCGACGCAGATACGCAGTATTTT. Combining the CDR3 with reference TRBV7-2 and TRBJ2-3 gives the whole variable domain GAGVSQSPSNKVTEKGKDVELRCDPISGHTALYWYRQSLGQGLEFLIYFQGNSAPDKSGLPSDRFSAERTGGSVSTLTIQRTQQEDSAVYLCASSAGTTDADTQYFGPGTRLTVL.

The V gene is TRBV3-1 (or the pseudogene TRBV3-2), the J gene TRBJ2-7; 10 nucleotides align to TRBD2. With V trimmed by 4 bases and J by 4 bases, 10 bases remained unmatched. The length of the CDR3 is 16 residues. Germline CDR1 is LGHDT and CDR2 is YNNKEL (reference sequence). The CDR3 bases are TGTGCCAGCAGCCCCTTCGGACTAGCGGCAACATACGAGCAGTACTTC. This gives the protein CASSPFGLAATYEQYF.

V and J are TRBV7-7 and TRBJ1-2, with D perhaps matching TRBD1 (6 bases). This CDR3 contains 16 residues. Germline-derived CDR1 and CDR2 are SSHAT and FNYEAQ (reference sequence). Between the trimmed V and J ends, which lost 4 bases and 6 bases, there was a span of 21 bases. The CDR3 spells CASSCGLRGARNGYTF. The CDR3 DNA reads as TGTGCCAGCAGCTGCGGGTTACGGGGGGCGAGAAATGGCTACACCTTC.

The CDR3 reads CASSYYSSGANVLTF. The DNA of the CDR3 is TGTGCCAGCAGTTACTACAGCTCTGGGGCCAACGTCCTGACTTTC. This sequence joins TRBV6-5 and TRBJ2-6; D gene unclear. The germline V and J ends were trimmed by 1 base and 0 bases, with 4 bases remaining between them. The CDR3 sequence is 15 residues long. CDR1 is MNHEY, CDR2 SVGAGI, per germline.

This clone was seen more than once but under ten times. The rearrangement uses TRBV4-1 and TRBJ2-1, with 8 positions matching TRBD2. V lost 0 bases, J lost 4 bases, and 5 bases stayed unmatched. From germline, CDR1 is MGHRA and CDR2 YSYEKL. The CDR3 length is 16 residues. This CDR3 reads CASSQDGTRGYNEQFF. For the CDR3, the DNA is TGCGCCAGCAGCCAAGATGGGACTAGAGGGTACAATGAGCAGTTCTTC.